This paragraph reports one T cell receptor (beta chain). The antigen is undetermined. These data are taken from a study of CD8+ T cells in alopecia areata. Points from the study as a whole: Scalp clonality, together with expanded CD8+ clones among the top 100, fell significantly with tofacitinib. One nonresponder leaves baseline CD8+ expansion's link to response uncertain.

Treatment meaning: oral pan-JAK inhibitor, 5-10 mg twice daily. The sequencing template was cDNA reverse transcribed from extracted RNA. The table came from immunoSEQ multiplex PCR; TCRdb's copy has only in-frame clones and leaves some out. Of some 200,000 clones listed, roughly three fifths are singletons. Trimming pared 4 bases from V and 6 bases from J, leaving 11 bases between. The CDR3 is 12 residues long. The germline V gene encodes CDR1 SQVTM and CDR2 ANQGSEA. The TCR originated in a human donor with alopecia areata. The chain has TRBV29-1 and TRBJ2-3; no definite D call. This specimen consisted of CD4+ T cells sorted from blood, obtained at week 4, from a patient treated with tofacitinib. The CDR3 DNA is TGCAGCGTTGGACGACCCCTGGATACGCAGTATTTT. Its protein product is CSVGRPLDTQYF.